The present entry profiles one T cell receptor beta chain with its context. Its antigen remains unidentified. Germline CDR1 is GTSNPN and CDR2 is SVGIG (reference sequence). V was pared by 3 bases and J by 5 bases, with 14 bases between. The CDR3 totals 13 residues. The sample comes from a study of cytomegalovirus exposure and HLA in healthy donors. Study-wide points: With high specificity and sensitivity, the classifier reportedly diagnosed cytomegalovirus status.

Profiling relied on immunoSEQ multiplex PCR, and the TCRdb table lists in-frame clones only, not all of them. The sample lists around 300,000 clones; about 86% were seen once. The TCR comes from a woman under 30 in good health and CMV-seronegative. Input material: PBMCs. The chain uses TRBV30 and TRBJ2-7, with D unclear. The CDR3 DNA sequence: TGTGCCTGGAGGAACTTACTATTCCACGAGCAGTACTTC. This sequence encodes CAWRNLLFHEQYF.